This T cell receptor (beta chain) was sequenced for a study of T cells expressing NK-cell markers. CDR1 is SNHLY and CDR2 is FYNNEI in the germline V gene. The CDR3 is 14 amino acids. 5'RACE template switching with UMIs generated TCR beta cDNA. TCRdb re-called the 5' RACE reads and catalogs CDR3 proteins one per entry, DNA excluded. This sample's table reports around 21,000 distinct CDR3 sequences. This clonotype originated in a man aged 18-70 years in good health. The sequencing sample was made of blood T cells: a sorted CD56 or NKG2C T cell subset, CD4+ or CD8+ T cells, or bulk PBMC T cells (not recorded which). The genes are TRBV2 and TRBJ2-7; TCRdb gives TRBD1 as the D gene, but with no DNA this cannot be confirmed. The CDR3 sequence is CASTQGQGFGEQYF.